A single sample gave rise to the 4 T cell receptor beta chains below, sequenced in a study of OX40 agonist ivuxolimab in advanced cancers. Assay: immunoSEQ multiplex PCR; the TCRdb copy retains only in-frame clones and omits some. The sample includes about 63,000 clones, 80% to 90% of them seen just once. The specimen comprised CD4+ or CD8+ T cells sorted from blood, sampled in a trial of the OX40 agonist ivuxolimab. The receptors originated from an adult with an advanced solid tumor such as melanoma, head and neck, liver or kidney cancer.

This clone was seen just once. The rearrangement joins TRBV28 to TRBJ2-1; 8 nucleotides agree with TRBD1. V dropped 6 bases and J dropped 0; count of bases not matched to a gene: 10. The CDR3 is 17 residues long. CDR1 is MDHEN, CDR2 SYDVKM, per germline. The CDR3 DNA sequence: TGTGCCAGCAGATCTACTACAGGGGGGAGCTCCTACAATGAGCAGTTCTTC. Translation gives CASRSTTGGSSYNEQFF.

This chain links TRBV19 with TRBJ1-1, with D unresolved. Germline CDR1 LNHDA, CDR2 SQIVND (reference sequence). The V gene lost 6 bases and the J gene lost 0 bases, with 14 bases spanning the gap. This CDR3 comprises 15 residues. The CDR3 DNA reads as TGTGCCAGTAGGTCCAGCGAAGAGCTGAACACTGAAGCTTTCTTT. It is translated as CASRSSEELNTEAFF.

This clone was recorded a few times. The chain combines TRBV7-9 with TRBJ1-1; no firm D call. This CDR3 has 13 residues. Germline V gene data show CDR1 as SEHNR and CDR2 as FQNEAQ (reference sequence). V lost 3 bases and J 6 bases, leaving 11 bases between the germline ends. In DNA, the CDR3 is TGTGCCAGCAGCTTCTTTTTGGACTCTGAAGCTTTCTTT. Translating it yields CASSFFLDSEAFF.

The J gene is TRBJ1-2, the V gene TRBV7-9, with D uncertain. Trimming removed 5 bases from V and 8 bases from J, with 21 bases in between. Germline V gives CDR1 SEHNR, CDR2 FQNEAQ (reference sequence). This CDR3 region has 15 residues. The CDR3 is CASSPPGGVRGGYTF. CDR3 in DNA: TGTGCCAGCAGCCCCCCTGGCGGGGTCAGAGGGGGCTACACCTTC.